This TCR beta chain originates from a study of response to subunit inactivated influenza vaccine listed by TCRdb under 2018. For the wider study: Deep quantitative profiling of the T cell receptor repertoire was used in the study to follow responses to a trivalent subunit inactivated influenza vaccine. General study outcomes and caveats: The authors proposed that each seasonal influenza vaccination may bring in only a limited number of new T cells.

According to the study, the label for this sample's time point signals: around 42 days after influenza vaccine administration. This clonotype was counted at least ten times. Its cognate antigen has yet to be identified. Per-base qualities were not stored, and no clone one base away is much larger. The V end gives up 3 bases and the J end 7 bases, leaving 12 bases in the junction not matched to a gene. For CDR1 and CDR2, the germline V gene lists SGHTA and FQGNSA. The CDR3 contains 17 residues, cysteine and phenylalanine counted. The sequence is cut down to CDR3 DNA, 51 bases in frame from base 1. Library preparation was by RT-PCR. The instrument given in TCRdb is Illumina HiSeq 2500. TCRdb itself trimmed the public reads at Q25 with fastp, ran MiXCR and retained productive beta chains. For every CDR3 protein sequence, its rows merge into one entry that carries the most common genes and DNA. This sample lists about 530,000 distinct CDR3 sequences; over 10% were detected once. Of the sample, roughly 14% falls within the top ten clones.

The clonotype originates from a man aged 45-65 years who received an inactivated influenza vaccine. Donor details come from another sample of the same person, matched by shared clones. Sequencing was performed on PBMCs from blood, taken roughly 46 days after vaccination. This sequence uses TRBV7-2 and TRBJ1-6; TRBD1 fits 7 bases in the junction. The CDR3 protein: CASSFLVGTALNSPLHF. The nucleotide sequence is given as TGTGCCAGCAGCTTCTTAGTAGGGACAGCGCTAAATTCACCCCTCCACTTT.